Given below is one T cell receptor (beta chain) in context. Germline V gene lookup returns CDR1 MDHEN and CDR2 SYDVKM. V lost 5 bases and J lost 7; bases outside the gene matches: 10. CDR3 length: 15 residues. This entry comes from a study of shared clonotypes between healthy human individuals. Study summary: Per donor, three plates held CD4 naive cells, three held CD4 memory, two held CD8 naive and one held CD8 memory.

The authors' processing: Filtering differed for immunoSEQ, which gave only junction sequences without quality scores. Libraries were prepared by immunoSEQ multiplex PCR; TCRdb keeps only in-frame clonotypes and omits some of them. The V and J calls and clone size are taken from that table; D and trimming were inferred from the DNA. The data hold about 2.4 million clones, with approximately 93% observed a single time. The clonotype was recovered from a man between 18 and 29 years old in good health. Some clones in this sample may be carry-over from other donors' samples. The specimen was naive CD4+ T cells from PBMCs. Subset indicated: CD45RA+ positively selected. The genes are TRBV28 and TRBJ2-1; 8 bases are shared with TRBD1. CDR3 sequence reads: CASSARTGRLNEQFF. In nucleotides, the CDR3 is TGTGCCAGCAGTGCCCGGACAGGGCGGTTAAATGAGCAGTTCTTC.